This TCR beta chain was identified during a study of blood T cell repertoires in COVID-19. Study as a whole: Some COVID-19 samples were acute and others convalescent; all came from the United States, Italy and Spain. PBMCs, B-cell-depleted T cells, or T cells provided the cDNA or gDNA that made up the material.

V was trimmed by 5 bases and J by 4 bases, leaving 13 bases between them. CDR1 and CDR2 (germline): KGHDR, SFDVKD. CDR3 length: 14 amino acids. In the authors' workflow: Reference gene primer amplification in the assay estimated nucleated cell counts. The data were produced by immunoSEQ multiplex PCR, yet TCRdb's version contains in-frame clones alone and is incomplete. V and J calls and clone size are copied from that table; D and trimming were computed from the DNA. The sample holds around 130,000 clones, about 75% seen once. The TCR sequence derives from an elderly man with acute or convalescent COVID-19. This chain connects TRBV24-1 to TRBJ2-5; maybe TRBD2 (5 bases). Sequencing input: peripheral blood. The CDR3 protein is CATSADGVSETQYF. As DNA, the CDR3 is TGTGCCACCAGTGCAGACGGGGTCTCAGAGACCCAGTACTTC.